This TCR beta chain was captured in a study of CD8+ T cells in alopecia areata. Across the whole study: Treatment comprised oral tofacitinib, 5 to 10 mg twice daily, in treated patients. Tofacitinib ran 6 to 18 months, followed by 6 months off drug.

Trimming cost V 2 bases and J 5 bases, with 13 bases left between them. The CDR3 loop spans 14 amino acids. CDR1 SGHDT and CDR2 YYEEEE come from the germline V gene. Once RNA had been extracted, it was reverse transcribed into cDNA to act as the sequencing template. Sequencing was performed with immunoSEQ multiplex PCR; in TCRdb, only in-frame clones are kept and a portion is missing. Counted here are about 180,000 clones, less than 80% occurring once; the ten biggest clones make up over 10%. Both CD4+ and CD8+ T cells were separated by sorting PBMCs. Worth noting for this clone: Its antigen is unknown.

Study conclusions and caveats: Normal-skin resident alphabeta T cells also appear among scalp sample sequences.

This TCR derives from a human donor with alopecia areata. The source was CD8+ T cells sorted from blood, collected at week 0. The genes are TRBV5-6 and TRBJ1-2; possible D gene TRBD1, 5 bases. The CDR3 DNA reads TGTGCCAGCAGCTTTGGGGGAGGATCATATGGCTACACCTTC. This codes for CASSFGGGSYGYTF.